A single sample gave rise to the 9 T cell receptor beta chains below, sequenced in a study of T cell repertoires in cytomegalovirus infection. For these TCRs, the target antigens are not known. MiXCR was run by TCRdb on the reads, yielding one entry per CDR3 protein. The data show some 940,000 distinct CDR3 sequences, with approximately 33% seen just once and 13% held by the top ten. The sample was cultured CD8+ T cells from PBMCs, taken from culture after CMV antigen stimulation. All receptors come from a human donor in good health (CMV status not recorded). Some clones in this sample may be carry-over from other donors' samples.

In this sample, this clonotype turned up a few times. The CDR3 is CASSVGSGGAPDTQYF. In DNA form, the CDR3 reads TGTGCCAGCAGCGTAGGCTCCGGGGGGGCCCCAGATACGCAGTATTTT. The V call is TRBV9, the J call TRBJ2-3, with 8 nucleotides matching TRBD2. Germline values: CDR1 SGDLS, CDR2 YYNGEE. V was clipped by 0 bases and J by 4 bases; unmatched bases: 7. This CDR3 contains 16 residues.

CDR3 loop: CASSRFGTSGSKKNEQYF. The CDR3 coding sequence is TGTGCCAGCTCCCGTTTTGGGACTAGCGGGAGTAAGAAGAACGAGCAGTACTTC. The V and J genes are TRBV28 and TRBJ2-7, with TRBD2 identical over 14 bases. CDR1 is MDHEN, CDR2 SYDVKM, per germline. CDR3 length equals 18 residues. Trimming at V came to 8 bases and at J to 5 bases, leaving 17 bases not matched to a gene.

This clonotype was seen more than once but under ten times. The chain combines TRBV6-1 with TRBJ2-7; D call uncertain. The CDR3 contains 15 residues. CDR1 and CDR2 (germline): MNHNS, SASEGT. With 2 bases removed from V and 6 bases from J, the gap between germline ends came to 17 bases. CDR3 DNA sequence: TGTGCCAGCAGTGAATCCGGTCAAGGTAGTCGCGAGCAGTACGTC. Translated, it gives CASSESGQGSREQYV.

As to this clonotype: Its ends do not fully match the called genes, so a read error is possible. This chain uses TRBV7-6 with TRBJ2-1; perhaps D is TRBD1 or TRBD2 (5 bases each). The CDR3 consists of 14 residues. Germline V lookup: CDR1 SGHVS, CDR2 FNYEAQ. The CDR3 loop reads CARSLGGHFNEQFF. CDR3 bases: TGTGCCCGCAGCTTAGGAGGACACTTCAATGAGCAGTTCTTC. Supplemented by reference TRBV7-6 and TRBJ2-1, the full variable domain reads GAGVSQSPRYKVTKRGQDVALRCDPISGHVSLYWYRQALGQGPEFLTYFNYEAQQDKSGLPNDRFSAERPEGSISTLTIQRTEQRDSAMYRCARSLGGHFNEQFFGPGTRLTVL.

The chain has TRBV13 and TRBJ2-3, with TRBD2 as a possible D gene (5 bases). Trimming removed 5 bases at V and 1 base at J, with 19 bases between. CDR1 PRHDT and CDR2 FYEKMQ come from the germline V gene (reference sequence). The CDR3 consists of 17 residues. The CDR3 nucleotides read TGTGCCAGCAGCCTACCCACGGCGGGTTCCCGCACAGATACGCAGTATTTT. It yields the protein CASSLPTAGSRTDTQYF.

This clonotype has a handful of counts. The chain uses TRBV27 and TRBJ1-1; tentative D call: TRBD1 (6 bases). V was clipped by 5 bases and J by 4 bases, with 14 bases between them. Germline CDR1 and CDR2: MNHEY and SMNVEV (reference sequence). CDR3 size: 14 residues. The CDR3 here is CASSPLAGATEAFF. The CDR3 bases are TGTGCCAGCAGTCCCCTAGCAGGGGCCACTGAAGCTTTCTTT.

There are a few counts of this clonotype. The genes are TRBV7-9 and TRBJ2-2; D is ambiguous. Germline V gene data show CDR1 as SEHNR and CDR2 as FQNEAQ (reference sequence). V was trimmed by 7 bases and J by 10 bases, leaving 10 bases between them. The CDR3 length is 11 residues. The DNA of the CDR3 is TGTGCCAGCACCCCGAAGGCGGAGCTGTTTTTT. Residues: CASTPKAELFF.

This clonotype was observed a few times. The chain combines TRBV7-6 with TRBJ2-2; 11 bases are a match to TRBD1. The CDR3 spans 15 residues. Germline CDR1 SGHVS, CDR2 FNYEAQ. The J segment lost 6 bases and the V segment lost 5 bases, leaving 5 bases of the junction unmatched. The CDR3 spells CASSRTGGMAGELFF. The DNA of the CDR3 is TGTGCCAGCAGCAGGACAGGGGGCATGGCCGGGGAGCTGTTTTTT. Variable domain in full (rest from reference TRBV7-6 and TRBJ2-2): GAGVSQSPRYKVTKRGQDVALRCDPISGHVSLYWYRQALGQGPEFLTYFNYEAQQDKSGLPNDRFSAERPEGSISTLTIQRTEQRDSAMYRCASSRTGGMAGELFFGEGSRLTVL.

This clonotype was seen a handful of times. This chain links TRBV27 with TRBJ1-4; the D is unclear. CDR1 and CDR2 from the germline V gene are MNHEY and SMNVEV (reference sequence). There are 11 residues in the CDR3. The ends were cut back, 6 bases at V and 7 bases at J, with 6 bases in the middle. In DNA form, the CDR3 reads TGTGCCAGCAGGATGGGTGAAAAACTGTTTTTT. Protein sequence: CASRMGEKLFF.